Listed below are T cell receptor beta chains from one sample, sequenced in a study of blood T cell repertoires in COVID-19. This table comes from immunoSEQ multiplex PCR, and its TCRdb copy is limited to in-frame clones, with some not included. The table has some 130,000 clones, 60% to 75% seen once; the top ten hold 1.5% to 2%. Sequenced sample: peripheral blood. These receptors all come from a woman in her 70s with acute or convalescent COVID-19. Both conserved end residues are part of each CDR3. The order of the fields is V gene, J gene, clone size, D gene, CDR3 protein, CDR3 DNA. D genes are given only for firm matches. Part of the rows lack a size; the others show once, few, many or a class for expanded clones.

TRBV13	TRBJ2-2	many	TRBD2	CASSLGSSGETGAGELFF	TGTGCCAGCAGCTTAGGATCGAGCGGGGAAACCGGTGCCGGGGAGCTGTTTTTT
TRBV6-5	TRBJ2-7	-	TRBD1	CATWTGPPTYEQYF	TGTGCCACCTGGACAGGGCCCCCGACCTACGAGCAGTACTTC
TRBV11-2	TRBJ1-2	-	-	CASSLEPRQGSNYGYTF	TGTGCCAGCAGCTTAGAACCCCGGCAGGGGAGCAACTATGGCTACACCTTC
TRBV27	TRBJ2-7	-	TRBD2	CASSLRGLVFGEQYF	TGTGCCAGCAGTTTGAGGGGACTAGTTTTTGGGGAGCAGTACTTC
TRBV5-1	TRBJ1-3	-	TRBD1	CASSSGDRGRELSSGNTIYF	TGCGCCAGCAGCTCGGGGGACAGGGGGCGCGAATTGAGCTCTGGAAACACCATATATTTT
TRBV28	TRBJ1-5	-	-	CASSLLGSGQPQHF	TGTGCCAGCAGTTTACTTGGGTCGGGGCAGCCCCAGCATTTT
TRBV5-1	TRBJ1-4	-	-	CASSLGQGYGELFF	TGCGCCAGCAGCTTGGGGCAGGGGTATGGGGAACTGTTTTTT
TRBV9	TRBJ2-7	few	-	CASGGALDYEQYF	TGTGCCAGCGGGGGGGCACTTGACTACGAGCAGTACTTC
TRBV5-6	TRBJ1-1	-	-	CASRTSTNTEAFF	TGTGCCAGCAGGACATCCACGAACACTGAAGCTTTCTTT
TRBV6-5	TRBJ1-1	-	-	CASSQTSLGNTEAFF	TGTGCCAGCAGCCAGACATCCCTCGGAAACACTGAAGCTTTCTTT
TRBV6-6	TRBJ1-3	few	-	CASYGIQSSGNTIYF	TGTGCCAGTTACGGGATACAAAGCTCTGGAAACACCATATATTTT
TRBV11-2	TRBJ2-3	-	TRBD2	CASSPRTSIPDTQYF	TGTGCCAGCAGCCCCCGGACTAGCATCCCAGATACGCAGTATTTT
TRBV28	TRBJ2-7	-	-	CASSLPRQGLSYEQYF	TGTGCCAGCAGTTTACCCCGACAGGGACTCTCCTACGAGCAGTACTTC
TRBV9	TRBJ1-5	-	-	CASSVGGSENQPQHF	TGTGCCAGCAGCGTTGGGGGCTCGGAAAATCAGCCCCAGCATTTT
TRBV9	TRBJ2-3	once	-	CASSVERASTDTQYF	TGTGCCAGCAGCGTAGAGAGGGCGAGCACAGATACGCAGTATTTT
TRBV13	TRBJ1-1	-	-	CASSPNTNEAFF	TGTGCCAGCAGCCCAAATACTAATGAAGCTTTCTTT
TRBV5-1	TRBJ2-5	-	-	CASSLAGGETQYF	TGCGCCAGCAGCTTGGCAGGGGGGGAGACCCAGTACTTC
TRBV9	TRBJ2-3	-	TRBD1	CASSVGTGSTDTQYF	TGTGCCAGCAGCGTAGGGACAGGGAGCACAGATACGCAGTATTTT
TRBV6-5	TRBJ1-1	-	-	CASTKDSPNTEAFF	TGTGCCAGCACTAAGGACAGCCCGAACACTGAAGCTTTCTTT
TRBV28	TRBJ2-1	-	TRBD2	CASNNDGRPPFF	TGTGCCAGCAATAATGACGGGAGGCCGCCGTTCTTC
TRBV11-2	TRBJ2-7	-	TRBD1	CASSLAPGTVYEQYF	TGTGCCAGCAGCTTAGCCCCCGGGACAGTCTACGAGCAGTACTTC
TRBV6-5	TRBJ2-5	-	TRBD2	CASSFQGGYQETQYF	TGTGCCAGCAGTTTCCAGGGAGGGTACCAAGAGACCCAGTACTTC
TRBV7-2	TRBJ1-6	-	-	CASSPRTNNSPLHF	TGTGCCAGCAGCCCCCGGACAAATAATTCACCCCTCCACTTT
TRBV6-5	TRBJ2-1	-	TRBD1	CASSWTGVEQFF	TGTGCCAGCAGTTGGACAGGGGTTGAGCAGTTCTTC
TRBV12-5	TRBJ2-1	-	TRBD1	CASGLVRGRGSYNEQFF	TGTGCTAGTGGTTTGGTACGGGGCAGGGGGTCCTACAATGAGCAGTTCTTC
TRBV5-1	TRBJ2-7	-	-	CASRAGQSHEQYF	TGCGCCAGCAGGGCAGGACAGAGCCACGAGCAGTACTTC
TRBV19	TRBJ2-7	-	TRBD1	CASSTLGQGTYEQYF	TGTGCCAGTAGTACCCTAGGACAGGGTACCTACGAGCAGTACTTC
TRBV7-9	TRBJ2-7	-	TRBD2	CASSSGPGLAGSYEQYF	TGTGCCAGCAGCTCCGGACCCGGACTAGCGGGTTCCTACGAGCAGTACTTC
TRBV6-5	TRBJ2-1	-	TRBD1	CASRHPGTAYNEQFF	TGTGCCAGCAGACACCCCGGGACAGCTTACAATGAGCAGTTCTTC
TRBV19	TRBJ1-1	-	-	CASKNRGYAGTEAFF	TGTGCCTCAAAAAACCGGGGATACGCTGGCACTGAAGCTTTCTTT
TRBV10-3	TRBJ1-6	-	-	CAIRETGPNSPLHF	TGTGCCATCAGAGAGACAGGCCCTAATTCACCCCTCCACTTT
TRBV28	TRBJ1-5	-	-	CASTWGDYGQPQHF	TGTGCCAGCACCTGGGGGGATTATGGTCAGCCCCAGCATTTT
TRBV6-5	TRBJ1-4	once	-	CASSYFAGSNEKLFF	TGTGCCAGCAGTTACTTTGCAGGGTCCAATGAAAAACTGTTTTTT
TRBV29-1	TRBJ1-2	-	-	CSVIQGGSYGYTF	TGCAGCGTTATTCAGGGTGGAAGCTATGGCTACACCTTC
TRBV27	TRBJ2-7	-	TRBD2	CASSSRASGGYEQYF	TGTGCCAGCAGTTCAAGGGCTAGCGGGGGCTACGAGCAGTACTTC
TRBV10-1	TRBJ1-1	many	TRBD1	CASSSGQGGEAFF	TGCGCCAGCAGTTCGGGACAGGGCGGTGAAGCTTTCTTT
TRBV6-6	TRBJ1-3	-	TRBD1	CASTSTGPGNTIYF	TGTGCCAGCACCTCGACAGGGCCCGGAAACACCATATATTTT
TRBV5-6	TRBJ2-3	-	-	CASSPRAADTQYF	TGTGCCAGCAGCCCACGAGCGGCAGATACGCAGTATTTT
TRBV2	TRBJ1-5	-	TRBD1	CASRDRGVGQPQHF	TGTGCCAGCAGGGACAGGGGGGTTGGTCAGCCCCAGCATTTT
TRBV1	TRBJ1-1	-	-	CTSSQDSDKSNTEAFF	TGCACCAGCAGCCAAGATAGTGACAAGAGTAACACTGAAGCTTTCTTT